This T cell receptor (beta chain) was observed in a study of blood T cell repertoires in COVID-19. For the study at large: Sites across the United States, Italy and Spain contributed samples from acute and convalescent COVID-19. The analysed material was cDNA or gDNA that came from T cells, B-cell-depleted T cells, or PBMCs.

Original processing methods: How many nucleated cells were present was estimated from reference gene primer amplification. Some clones are missing from TCRdb's copy, which holds only in-frame ones; the method was immunoSEQ multiplex PCR. That table gives V, J and clone size, and the DNA gave D and trimming. The sample records 150,000 or so clones, approximately 87% being singletons. Unmatched junction bases numbered 7, after V lost 1 base and J lost 5 bases. CDR3 length: 16 amino acids. CDR1 and CDR2 (germline): MGHRA, YSYEKL. This clonotype was sampled from an elderly man with acute or convalescent COVID-19. V usage is TRBV4-1 and J usage is TRBJ1-4; 7 nucleotides match TRBD1. The sequenced material came from peripheral blood. The CDR3 DNA follows: TGCGCCAGCAGCCAAGTTCCGGGACAGAGAAATGAAAAACTGTTTTTT. It yields the protein CASSQVPGQRNEKLFF.